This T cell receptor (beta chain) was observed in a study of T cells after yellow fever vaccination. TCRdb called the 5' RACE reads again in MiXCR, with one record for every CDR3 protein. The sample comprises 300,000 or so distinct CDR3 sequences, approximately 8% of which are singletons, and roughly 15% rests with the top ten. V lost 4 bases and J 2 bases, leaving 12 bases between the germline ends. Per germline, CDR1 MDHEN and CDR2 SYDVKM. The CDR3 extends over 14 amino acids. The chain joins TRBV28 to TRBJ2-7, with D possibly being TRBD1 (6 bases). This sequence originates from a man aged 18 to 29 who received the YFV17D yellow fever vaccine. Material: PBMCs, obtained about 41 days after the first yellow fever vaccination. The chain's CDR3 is CASSSGQTTYEQYV. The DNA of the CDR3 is TGTGCCAGCAGTTCCGGACAGACAACCTACGAGCAGTACGTC.